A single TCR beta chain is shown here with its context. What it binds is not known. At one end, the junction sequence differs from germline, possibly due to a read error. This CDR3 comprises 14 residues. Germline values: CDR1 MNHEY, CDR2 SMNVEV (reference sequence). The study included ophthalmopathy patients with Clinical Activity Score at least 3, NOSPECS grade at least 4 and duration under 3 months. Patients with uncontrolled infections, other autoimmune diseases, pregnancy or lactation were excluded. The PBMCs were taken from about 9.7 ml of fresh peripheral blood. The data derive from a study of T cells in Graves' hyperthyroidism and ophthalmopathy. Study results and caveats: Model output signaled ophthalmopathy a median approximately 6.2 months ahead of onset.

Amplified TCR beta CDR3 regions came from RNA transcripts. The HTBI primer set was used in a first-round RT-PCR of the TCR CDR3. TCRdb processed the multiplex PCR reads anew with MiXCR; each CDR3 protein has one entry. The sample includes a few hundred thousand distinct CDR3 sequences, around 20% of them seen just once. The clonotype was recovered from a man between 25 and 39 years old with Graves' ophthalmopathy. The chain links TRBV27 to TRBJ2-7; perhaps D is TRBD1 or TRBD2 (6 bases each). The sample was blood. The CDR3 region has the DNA TGTGTCAGCCGTAAGAGAGGGGGGACCTCCGAGCAGTACTTC. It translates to CVSRKRGGTSEQYF.